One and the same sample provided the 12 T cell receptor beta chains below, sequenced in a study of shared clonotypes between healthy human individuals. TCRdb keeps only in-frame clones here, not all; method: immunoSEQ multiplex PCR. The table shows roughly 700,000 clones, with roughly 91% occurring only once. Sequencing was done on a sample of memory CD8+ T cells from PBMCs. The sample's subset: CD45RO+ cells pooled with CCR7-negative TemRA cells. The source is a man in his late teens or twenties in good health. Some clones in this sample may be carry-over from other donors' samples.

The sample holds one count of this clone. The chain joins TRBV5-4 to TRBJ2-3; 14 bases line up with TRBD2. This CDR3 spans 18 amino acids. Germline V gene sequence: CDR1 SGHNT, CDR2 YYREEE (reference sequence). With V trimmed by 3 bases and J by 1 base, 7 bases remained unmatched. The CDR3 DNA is TGTGCCAGCAGCTCCGGACTAGCGGGAGGCCGGGGCACAGATACGCAGTATTTT. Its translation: CASSSGLAGGRGTDTQYF.

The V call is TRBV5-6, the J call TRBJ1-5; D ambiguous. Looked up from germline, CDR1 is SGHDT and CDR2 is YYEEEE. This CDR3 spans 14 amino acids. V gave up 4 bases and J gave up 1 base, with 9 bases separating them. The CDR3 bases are TGTGCCAGCAGCACAATCCGAAGCAATCAGCCCCAGCATTTT. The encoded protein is CASSTIRSNQPQHF.

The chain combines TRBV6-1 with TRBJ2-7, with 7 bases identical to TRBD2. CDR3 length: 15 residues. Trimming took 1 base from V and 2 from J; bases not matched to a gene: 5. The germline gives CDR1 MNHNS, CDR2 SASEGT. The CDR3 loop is CASSEGRGRAYEQYF. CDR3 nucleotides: TGTGCCAGCAGTGAAGGCCGGGGGAGGGCCTACGAGCAGTACTTC.

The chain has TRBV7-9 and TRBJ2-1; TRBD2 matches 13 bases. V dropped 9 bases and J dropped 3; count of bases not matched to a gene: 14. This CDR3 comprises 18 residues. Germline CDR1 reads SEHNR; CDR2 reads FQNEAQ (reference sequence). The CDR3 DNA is TGTGCCAGTAAAGGGACTAGCGGGACGGGAGGTGACTACAATGAGCAGTTCTTC. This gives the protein CASKGTSGTGGDYNEQFF.

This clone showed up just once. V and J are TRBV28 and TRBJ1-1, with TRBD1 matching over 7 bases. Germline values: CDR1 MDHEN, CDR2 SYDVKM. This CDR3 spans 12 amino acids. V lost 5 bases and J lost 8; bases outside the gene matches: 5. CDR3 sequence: CASSRTGREAFF. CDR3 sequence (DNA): TGTGCCAGCAGTCGGACAGGACGAGAAGCTTTCTTT.

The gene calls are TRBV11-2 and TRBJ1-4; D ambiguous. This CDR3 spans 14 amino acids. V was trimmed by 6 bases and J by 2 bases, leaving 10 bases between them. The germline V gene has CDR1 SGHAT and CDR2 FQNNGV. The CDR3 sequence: CASSQYGTNEKLFF. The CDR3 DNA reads TGTGCCAGCAGTCAGTATGGCACTAATGAAAAACTGTTTTTT.

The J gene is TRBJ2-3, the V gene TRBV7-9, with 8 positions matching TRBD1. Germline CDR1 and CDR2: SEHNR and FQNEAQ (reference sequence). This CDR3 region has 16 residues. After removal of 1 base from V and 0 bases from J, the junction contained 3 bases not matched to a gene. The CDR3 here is CASSLEGTGSTDTQYF. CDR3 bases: TGTGCCAGCAGCTTAGAAGGGACAGGAAGCACAGATACGCAGTATTTT.

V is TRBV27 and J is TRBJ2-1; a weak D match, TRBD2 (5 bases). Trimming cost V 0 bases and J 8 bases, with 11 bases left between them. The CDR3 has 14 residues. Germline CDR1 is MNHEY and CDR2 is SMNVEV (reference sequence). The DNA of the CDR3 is TGTGCCAGCAGTTTATCACCTAGCACACATGAGCAGTTCTTC. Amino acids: CASSLSPSTHEQFF.

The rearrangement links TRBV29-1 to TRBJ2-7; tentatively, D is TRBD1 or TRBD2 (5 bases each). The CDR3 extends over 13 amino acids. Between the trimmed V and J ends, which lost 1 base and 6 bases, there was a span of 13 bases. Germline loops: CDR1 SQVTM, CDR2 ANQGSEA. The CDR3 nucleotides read TGCAGCGTTGAAGGAGGGGTTTCTAGCGAGCAGTACTTC. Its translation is CSVEGGVSSEQYF.

CDR3 region: CASSRMTEDPVYEQYF. In DNA, the CDR3 is TGTGCCAGCAGTCGGATGACAGAGGATCCAGTCTACGAGCAGTACTTC. The V gene is TRBV28, the J gene TRBJ2-7; a weak D match, TRBD1 (5 bases). The CDR3 loop spans 16 amino acids. With 5 bases removed from V and 3 bases from J, the gap between germline ends came to 20 bases. Germline V lookup: CDR1 MDHEN, CDR2 SYDVKM.

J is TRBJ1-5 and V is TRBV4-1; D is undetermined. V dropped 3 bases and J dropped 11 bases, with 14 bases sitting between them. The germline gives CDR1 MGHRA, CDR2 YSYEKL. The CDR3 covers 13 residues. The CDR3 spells CASSQIRFGAQHF. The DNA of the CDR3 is TGCGCCAGCAGCCAGATTCGCTTCGGGGCCCAGCATTTT.

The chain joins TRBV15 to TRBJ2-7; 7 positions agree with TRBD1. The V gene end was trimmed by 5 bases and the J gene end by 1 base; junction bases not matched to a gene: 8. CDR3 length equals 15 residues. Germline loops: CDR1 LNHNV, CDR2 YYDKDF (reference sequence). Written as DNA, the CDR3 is TGTGCCACCAGCCTAGAACCGACAGGGTCCTACGAGCAGTACTTC. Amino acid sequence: CATSLEPTGSYEQYF.